Given below is one T cell receptor beta chain in context. No antigen is known for it. The CDR3 is 15 residues long. CDR1 and CDR2 from the germline V gene are SEHNR and FQNEAQ (reference sequence). V was pared by 1 base and J by 8 bases, with 15 bases between. The sample comes from a study of T cells after posttransplantation cyclophosphamide. Study-wide results and caveats: After PTCy, TRB diversity resembled that of CNI/methotrexate controls.

Profiled with immunoSEQ multiplex PCR; TCRdb holds only in-frame clones, not every one. The repertoire includes approximately 50,000 clones, 94% of them detected once, and 2.5% to 3% sits in the top ten. This clonotype was sampled from a woman between 25 and 40 years old in good health and a related stem cell transplant donor. The sample comprised PBMCs. The chain employs TRBV7-9 and TRBJ2-4; possible D gene TRBD2, 7 bases. Here the CDR3 reads CASSLDGGQVDIQYF. CDR3 bases: TGTGCCAGCAGCTTAGACGGGGGGCAGGTGGACATTCAGTACTTC. Complete variable domain (other parts from reference TRBV7-9 and TRBJ2-4): DTGVSQNPRHKITKRGQNVTFRCDPISEHNRLYWYRQTLGQGPEFLTYFQNEAQLEKSRLLSDRFSAERPKGSFSTLEIQRTEQGDSAMYLCASSLDGGQVDIQYFGAGTRLSVL.